This TCR beta chain was found in a study of blood T cell repertoires in COVID-19. About the research overall: T cells, B-cell-depleted T cells, or PBMCs provided the cDNA or gDNA that served as material.

In the original workflow: Reference gene primer amplification gave nucleated cell count estimates. The repertoire was sequenced with immunoSEQ multiplex PCR; TCRdb's copy has only in-frame clones and lacks some. The V and J calls and clone size are taken from that table; D and trimming were inferred from the DNA. The top ten clones hold 1.9% of a sample with over 85,000 clones, 80% to 95% of them seen once. Germline lookup yields CDR1 SNHLY and CDR2 FYNNEI. This CDR3 is built from 13 residues. V lost 5 bases, J lost 4 bases, and 4 bases stayed unmatched. This rearrangement joins TRBV2 to TRBJ2-5; TRBD2 agrees at 7 bases. The receptor's source is a woman between 45 and 60 years old with COVID-19, enrolled during active disease. The source material was peripheral blood. The CDR3 bases are TGTGCCAGCAGTAGCGGGGTAACAGAGACCCAGTACTTC. Protein product: CASSSGVTETQYF.